The text below deals with one TCR beta chain. This sample was included in a study of control samples from healthy donors and cancer patients. The assay was immunoSEQ multiplex PCR, and TCRdb's table has in-frame clones only and misses some. This sample has 15,000 or so clones, with around 94% found just once. The CDR3 totals 16 residues. Germline values: CDR1 SGHTA, CDR2 FQGTGA. Trimming pared 5 bases from V and 1 base from J, leaving 17 bases between. The V and J genes are TRBV7-3 and TRBJ1-1; no firm D call. This sequence originates from a man aged 80 or over with lung cancer. Source material: PBMCs. This CDR3 reads CASSPRAGQTNTEAFF. In nucleotides, the CDR3 is TGTGCCAGCAGCCCCCGGGCGGGTCAGACGAACACTGAAGCTTTCTTT.